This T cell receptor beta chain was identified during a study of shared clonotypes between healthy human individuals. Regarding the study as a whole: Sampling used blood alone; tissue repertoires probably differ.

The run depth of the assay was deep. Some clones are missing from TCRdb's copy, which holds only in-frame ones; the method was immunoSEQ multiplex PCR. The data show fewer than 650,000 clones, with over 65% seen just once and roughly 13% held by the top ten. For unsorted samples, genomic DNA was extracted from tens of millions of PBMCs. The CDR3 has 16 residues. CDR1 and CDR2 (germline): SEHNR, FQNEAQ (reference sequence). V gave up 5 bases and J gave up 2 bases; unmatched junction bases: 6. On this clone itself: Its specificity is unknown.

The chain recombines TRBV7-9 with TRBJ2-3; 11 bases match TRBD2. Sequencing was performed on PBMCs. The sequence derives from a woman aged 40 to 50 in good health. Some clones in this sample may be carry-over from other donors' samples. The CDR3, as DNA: TGTGCCAGCAGCCCGGGACTAGCGGACCACACAGATACGCAGTATTTT. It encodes CASSPGLADHTDTQYF.